This entry lists 15 T cell receptor beta chains sequenced from one sample in a study of graft-versus-host responses after intestinal transplantation. TCRdb keeps only in-frame clones here, not all; method: immunoSEQ multiplex PCR. The sample lists approximately 85,000 clones, approximately 92% occurring once. Antigen specificity for these receptors is unknown. The source was unstimulated CD8+ T cells sorted from spleen or lymph node cells, collected before transplant. These receptors were collected from a human donor who was the organ donor for an intestinal transplant.

In this sample, this clone turned up a few times. The rearrangement links TRBV6-5 to TRBJ1-2, with D tentatively TRBD1 (6 bases). V lost 1 base to trimming and J lost 4 bases, with 10 bases between them. This CDR3 spans 14 amino acids. Per the germline V gene, CDR1 is MNHEY and CDR2 is SVGAGI. CDR3 in DNA: TGTGCCAGCAGTTACTGTCGGGGGGCCTATGGCTACACCTTC. Translating it yields CASSYCRGAYGYTF.

This chain links TRBV18 with TRBJ2-1, with D maybe TRBD2 (5 bases). CDR1 is KGHSH, CDR2 LQKENI, per germline. This CDR3 is 15 amino acids long. Trimming stripped 3 bases from V and 6 bases from J, with 15 bases between. The CDR3, as DNA: TGTGCCAGCTCACCCCCCCACAGCGGACCCAATGAGCAGTTCTTC. It yields the protein CASSPPHSGPNEQFF. Combining the CDR3 with reference TRBV18 and TRBJ2-1 gives the whole variable domain NAGVMQNPRHLVRRRGQEARLRCSPMKGHSHVYWYRQLPEEGLKFMVYLQKENIIDESGMPKERFSAEFPKEGPSILRIQQVVRGDSAAYFCASSPPHSGPNEQFFGPGTRLTVL.

J is TRBJ2-5 and V is TRBV7-2, with D perhaps matching TRBD2 (5 bases). V dropped 1 base and J dropped 1 base, with 10 bases sitting between them. The CDR3 covers 15 residues. Per the germline V gene, CDR1 is SGHTA and CDR2 is FQGNSA. The CDR3 coding sequence is TGTGCCAGCAGCTTAGGGTGGGAGCTCCAAGAGACCCAGTACTTC. Its translation: CASSLGWELQETQYF.

This chain joins TRBV27 and TRBJ2-7, with 10 bases aligning to TRBD1. Germline V gene sequence: CDR1 MNHEY, CDR2 SMNVEV (reference sequence). The trim removed 8 bases at V and 5 bases at J, leaving 12 bases unmatched. The CDR3 has 15 residues. In nucleotides, the CDR3 is TGTGCCAGCTCCCGCCCGGGGACAGGGGTCAACGAGCAGTACTTC. It yields the protein CASSRPGTGVNEQYF.

This clone was detected a few times. This rearrangement joins TRBV6-5 to TRBJ1-1; D remains ambiguous. V shed 4 bases and J shed 5 bases, with 11 bases lying between them. CDR3 length: 13 amino acids. Germline lookup yields CDR1 MNHEY and CDR2 SVGAGI. In DNA form, the CDR3 reads TGTGCCAGCAGTTTAGGAGGTGGGACTGAAGCTTTCTTT. Amino acids: CASSLGGGTEAFF.

The CDR3 is CASSFRGAAGELFF. For the CDR3, the DNA is TGCGCCAGCAGCTTTCGGGGGGCGGCCGGGGAGCTGTTTTTT. The chain employs TRBV5-1 and TRBJ2-2; perhaps TRBD2 as D (7 bases). Trimming cost V 2 bases and J 6 bases, with 11 bases left between them. Germline CDR1 reads SGHRS; CDR2 reads YFSETQ. This CDR3 spans 14 amino acids.

V usage is TRBV7-9 and J usage is TRBJ1-4; no definite D call. The ends were cut back, 5 bases at V and 0 bases at J, with 7 bases in the middle. Germline assignment: CDR1 SEHNR and CDR2 FQNEAQ (reference sequence). The CDR3 extends over 14 amino acids. The CDR3 sequence is CASSRTTTNEKLFF. Here the CDR3 DNA reads TGTGCCAGCAGCCGCACTACAACTAATGAAAAACTGTTTTTT.

Sample share makes this clone medium-sized. The rearrangement uses TRBV6-1 and TRBJ2-7, with D possibly matching TRBD2 (5 bases). The germline V gene encodes CDR1 MNHNS and CDR2 SASEGT. The V and J ends lost 6 bases and 2 bases respectively, with 8 bases between them. CDR3 length equals 12 residues. CDR3 amino acids: CASRTIPYEQYF. CDR3 sequence (DNA): TGTGCCAGCAGGACTATACCCTACGAGCAGTACTTC.

The V and J genes are TRBV6-5 and TRBJ2-7; maybe TRBD2 (6 bases). The CDR3 extends over 14 amino acids. Germline-derived CDR1 and CDR2 are MNHEY and SVGAGI. The V gene lost 0 bases and the J gene lost 2 bases, with 8 bases spanning the gap. Here the CDR3 reads CASSYSGTPYEQYF. For the CDR3, the DNA is TGTGCCAGCAGTTACTCGGGGACTCCCTACGAGCAGTACTTC.

The chain employs TRBV27 and TRBJ2-5; maybe TRBD1 (6 bases). The DNA end is more similar to TRBJ2-7, so the J call may be wrong. This CDR3 spans 13 amino acids. Germline CDR1 MNHEY, CDR2 SMNVEV (reference sequence). CDR3 loop: CASSLTGSYEQYF. CDR3 DNA: TGTGCCAGCAGCTTGACAGGCTCCTACGAGCAGTACTTC.

The chain is built from TRBV10-3 and TRBJ1-4, with TRBD1 identical over 8 bases. The germline V gene encodes CDR1 ENHRY and CDR2 SYGVKD. This CDR3 spans 14 amino acids. V lost 11 bases and J lost 0; bases outside the gene matches: 5. The CDR3 nucleotides read TGTGCCGTTGGACAGGGCCCAACTAATGAAAAACTGTTTTTT. Translation gives CAVGQGPTNEKLFF.

The gene calls are TRBV11-2 and TRBJ2-3; TRBD2 agrees at 8 bases. V trimming: 3 bases; J trimming: 3 bases; junction bases outside the gene matches: 8. Per germline, CDR1 SGHAT and CDR2 FQNNGV. The CDR3 covers 16 residues. The CDR3 reads CASSLGLLAGTDTQYF. The DNA of the CDR3 is TGTGCCAGCAGCTTGGGGCTATTAGCGGGGACAGATACGCAGTATTTT.

This sequence joins TRBV7-8 and TRBJ2-7; tentative D call: TRBD2 (5 bases). CDR1 SGHVS and CDR2 FQNEAQ come from the germline V gene. This CDR3 spans 20 amino acids. V was cut by 2 bases and J by 2 bases, with 28 bases left in between. The CDR3 reads CASSLSAGWLGWLPPYEQYF. CDR3 coding DNA: TGTGCCAGCAGCTTATCGGCGGGCTGGTTGGGCTGGCTGCCCCCCTACGAGCAGTACTTC.

The chain uses TRBV11-2 and TRBJ2-4; tentatively, D is TRBD1 (5 bases). V lost 8 bases and J 0 bases, leaving 11 bases between the germline ends. The germline gives CDR1 SGHAT, CDR2 FQNNGV. The CDR3 spans 14 residues. Written as DNA, the CDR3 is TGTGCCAGCGACAGCCTTCTAGCCAAAAACATTCAGTACTTC. Its protein is CASDSLLAKNIQYF.

The rearrangement uses TRBV5-4 and TRBJ2-5; D is undetermined. Trimming removed 1 base from V and 4 bases from J, with 11 bases in between. In germline, CDR1 is SGHNT, CDR2 YYREEE (reference sequence). The CDR3 sequence is 14 residues long. DNA of the CDR3: TGTGCCAGCAGCTTGCCCCCCCCGGGAGAGACCCAGTACTTC. Protein product: CASSLPPPGETQYF.